This T cell receptor beta chain was obtained from a study of blood T cells in healthy people across ages. Primers used in a second PCR of about 6 to 12 cycles were a sample-barcoded 5' primer and a J-beta primer mix. MiXCR, applied by TCRdb to the 5' RACE reads, yields one record per CDR3 protein. The data show 700,000 to 800,000 distinct CDR3 sequences, approximately 39% seen once. This clonotype was found many times. What it recognizes is unknown. The study's findings and limits: Diversity of TCR beta per million T cells declined in a roughly linear way with age. More naive CD4+ cells and higher diversity were found in long-lived than in aged donors. Without sorted subsets, naive and antigen-experienced compartments could not be conclusively compared.

Drawn from each donor were around 10 milliliters of peripheral blood. CDR3 size: 13 residues. J lost 2 bases, V lost 7 bases, and 8 bases had no gene match. Germline V gene sequence: CDR1 SQVTM, CDR2 ANQGSEA. Sequencing was done on a sample of blood. The chain couples TRBV29-1 to TRBJ2-7; 7 bases are shared with TRBD1. The receptor was derived from a woman aged 55-75 years in good health. The CDR3 loop reads CSALDRAAYEQYF. The CDR3 bases are TGCAGCGCCCTCGACAGGGCGGCCTACGAGCAGTACTTC.